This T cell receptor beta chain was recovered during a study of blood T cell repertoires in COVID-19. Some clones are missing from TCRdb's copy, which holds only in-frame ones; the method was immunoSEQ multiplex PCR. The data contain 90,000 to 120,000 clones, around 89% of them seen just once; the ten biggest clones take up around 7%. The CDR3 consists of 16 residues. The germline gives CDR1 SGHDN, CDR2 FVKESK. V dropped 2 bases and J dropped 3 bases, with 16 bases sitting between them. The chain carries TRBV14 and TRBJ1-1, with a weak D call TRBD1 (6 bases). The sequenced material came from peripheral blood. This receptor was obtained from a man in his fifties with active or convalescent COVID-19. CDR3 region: CASSQYTGNAYTEAFF. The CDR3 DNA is TGTGCCAGCAGCCAATATACAGGGAATGCGTACACTGAAGCTTTCTTT.